Listed below are T cell receptor beta chains from one sample, sequenced in a study of blood T cell repertoires in COVID-19. Libraries were prepared by immunoSEQ multiplex PCR; TCRdb keeps only in-frame clonotypes and omits some of them. This sample has about 150,000 clones; 91% occur once, and the top ten carry around 0.55%. The sample consisted of peripheral blood. These receptors all stem from a man over 45 with acute or convalescent COVID-19. The CDR3 runs from the conserved cysteine through the conserved F or W. D genes are given only for firm matches. Clone size is given for some rows only: seen once, a few or many times, or a class if the clone is expanded.

V	J	size	D	DNA	CDR3
TRBV6-6	TRBJ2-1	-	-	TGTGCCAGCAGTTACTTCGGCGGGACCAGAAACAATGAGCAGTTCTTC	CASSYFGGTRNNEQFF
TRBV19	TRBJ1-3	-	-	TGTGCCAGTAGTAAGAGGGTACAACCTGGAAACACCATATATTTT	CASSKRVQPGNTIYF
TRBV5-6	TRBJ2-1	-	-	TGTGCCAGCAGCTTGGGAGGTATTTCGCGGGAGCAGTTCTTC	CASSLGGISREQFF
TRBV7-9	TRBJ1-5	-	TRBD1	TGTGCCAGCAGCGACGTGCCGGGACAGGGGGTTCAGCCCCAGCATTTT	CASSDVPGQGVQPQHF
TRBV29-1	TRBJ2-1	once	TRBD2	TGCAGCGGGACTAGCGGGGCCCGCTCCTACAATGAGCAGTTCTTC	CSGTSGARSYNEQFF
TRBV28	TRBJ2-7	-	TRBD1	TGTGCCAGCAAAAGGGGGACAGCGTGGTACGAGCAGTACTTC	CASKRGTAWYEQYF
TRBV11-2	TRBJ1-3	-	-	TGTGCCAGCAGCCTTTACTCTGGAAACACCATATATTTT	CASSLYSGNTIYF
TRBV18	TRBJ2-5	-	-	TGTGCCAGCTCACCACGGGGCGGCCAAGAGACCCAGTACTTC	CASSPRGGQETQYF
TRBV27	TRBJ2-1	-	-	TGTGCCAGCAGTACCCTAGTTTACAATGAGCAGTTCTTC	CASSTLVYNEQFF
TRBV30	TRBJ1-2	-	-	TGTGCCTGGCAGACAGTAGCCGGCTACACCTTC	CAWQTVAGYTF
TRBV28	TRBJ1-5	-	-	TGTGCCAGCAGTTCCCGGAGGGCTAGCAATCAGCCCCAGCATTTT	CASSSRRASNQPQHF
TRBV3-1/TRBV3-2	TRBJ2-7	-	TRBD2	TGTGCCAGCAGCCCGCTGAGGACTAGCGGGAGTGAGAAGTACTTC	CASSPLRTSGSEKYF
TRBV7-6	TRBJ2-1	-	TRBD2	TGTGCCAGCAGCCCCGCCTTAGCGGGATACAATGAGCAGTTCTTC	CASSPALAGYNEQFF
TRBV5-1	TRBJ2-2	-	TRBD2	TGCGCCAGCAGCCCGACTAGCGGGAGGGCTGAAACCGGGGAGCTGTTTTTT	CASSPTSGRAETGELFF
TRBV6-5	TRBJ2-5	-	-	TGTGCCAGCAGTTACTCCGGGAGACGTCAAGAGACCCAGTACTTC	CASSYSGRRQETQYF
TRBV5-1	TRBJ1-3	-	-	TGCGCCAGCAGCTTGGAAGCTAGGCCGGGGACTGGAAACACCATATATTTT	CASSLEARPGTGNTIYF
TRBV9	TRBJ1-1	once	TRBD1	TGTGCCAGCAGCCCTAGAGGGGGCGGGAAGGCTGAAGCTTTCTTT	CASSPRGGGKAEAFF
TRBV7-3	TRBJ1-4	-	TRBD1	TGTGCCAGCAGCTTAAAGGGTACAGGGGATGAAAAACTGTTTTTT	CASSLKGTGDEKLFF